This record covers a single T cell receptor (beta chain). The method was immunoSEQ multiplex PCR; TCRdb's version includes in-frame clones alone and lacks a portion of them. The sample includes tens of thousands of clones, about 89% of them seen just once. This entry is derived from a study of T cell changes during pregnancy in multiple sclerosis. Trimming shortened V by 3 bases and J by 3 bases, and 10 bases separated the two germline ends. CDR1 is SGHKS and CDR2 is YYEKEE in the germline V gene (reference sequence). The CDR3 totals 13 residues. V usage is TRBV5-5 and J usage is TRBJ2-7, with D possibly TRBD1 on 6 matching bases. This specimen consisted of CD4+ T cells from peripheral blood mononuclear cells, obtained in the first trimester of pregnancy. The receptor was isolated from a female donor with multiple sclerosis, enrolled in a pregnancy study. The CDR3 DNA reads TGTGCCAGCAGCTCCGGGACAAACTACGAGCAGTACTTC. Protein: CASSSGTNYEQYF. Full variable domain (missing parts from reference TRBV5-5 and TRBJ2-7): DAGVTQSPTHLIKTRGQQVTLRCSPISGHKSVSWYQQVLGQGPQFIFQYYEKEERGRGNFPDRFSARQFPNYSSELNVNALLLGDSALYLCASSSGTNYEQYFGPGTRLTVT.